This passage covers 19 T cell receptor beta chains from one sample sequenced in a study of CD8 T cells in ankylosing spondylitis. From the 5' RACE reads, TCRdb called clonotypes with MiXCR, one entry per CDR3 protein. In the table there are approximately 260,000 distinct CDR3 sequences, over 8.5% of which are singletons. Input material: blood, either unsorted or a sorted T cell fraction (not recorded which). These receptors all come from a male donor with ankylosing spondylitis or in good health (not recorded which).

In its sample, this clonotype was seen many times. The J gene is TRBJ2-7, the V gene TRBV20-1; TRBD2 matches 12 bases. J was trimmed by 6 bases and V by 1 base; bases with no gene match: 10. This CDR3 contains 16 residues. The germline CDR1 and CDR2 sequences are DFQATT and SNEGSKA (reference sequence). CDR3 residues: CSARVLGASGRGEQYF. The CDR3 nucleotides read TGCAGTGCTAGAGTCCTTGGGGCTAGCGGGAGGGGCGAGCAGTACTTC.

This clonotype was recorded many times. The CDR3 spells CASSFRTGENSPLHF. CDR3 DNA sequence: TGTGCCAGCAGCTTCCGGACAGGGGAGAATTCACCCCTCCACTTT. This sequence joins TRBV7-9 and TRBJ1-6; 9 bases match TRBD1. With 3 bases clipped from V and 7 bases from J, the junction kept 4 bases outside the gene matches. CDR3 length: 15 residues. CDR1 and CDR2 from the germline V gene are SEHNR and FQNEAQ (reference sequence).

This clonotype was observed at least ten times. The chain joins TRBV12-3 or TRBV12-4 to TRBJ1-3; D is ambiguous. V lost 6 bases and J lost 0, with 15 bases in between. This CDR3 comprises 16 residues. The CDR3 DNA follows: TGTGCCAGCAGCCACCAGCGGGGTCCCTCTGGAAACACCATATATTTT. Encoded protein: CASSHQRGPSGNTIYF.

This clonotype occurred a few times. The chain uses TRBV7-9 and TRBJ2-7; possibly TRBD1 for D (6 bases). Trimming stripped 2 bases from V and 2 bases from J, with 13 bases between. The V gene's germline CDR1 is SEHNR and CDR2 FQNEAQ (reference sequence). CDR3 size: 15 residues. This CDR3 reads CASSLRDTGPYEQYF. The CDR3 bases are TGTGCCAGCAGCTTACGGGACACGGGACCCTACGAGCAGTACTTC.

The rearrangement joins TRBV19 to TRBJ1-5; 9 nucleotides line up with TRBD1. Germline loops: CDR1 LNHDA, CDR2 SQIVND (reference sequence). With 10 bases clipped from V and 2 bases from J, the junction kept 6 bases outside the gene matches. The CDR3 is 14 residues long. DNA of the CDR3: TGTGCCACCAAGACAGGGGGGCGCAATCAGCCCCAGCATTTT. Amino acids: CATKTGGRNQPQHF.

At least ten counts were recorded for this clonotype. The chain is built from TRBV30 and TRBJ1-1; 7 bases map to TRBD1. CDR3 length: 13 residues. V shed 1 base and J 3 bases; nucleotides not matched to a gene: 2. Germline V gene sequence: CDR1 GTSNPN, CDR2 SVGIG (reference sequence). DNA for the CDR3: TGTGCCTGGAGTGCAGGGGGGCACACTGAAGCTTTCTTT. It translates to CAWSAGGHTEAFF.

This clonotype was recorded at least ten times. The chain carries TRBV20-1 and TRBJ1-5; D is uncertain. V lost 7 bases to trimming and J lost 9 bases, with 16 bases between them. From germline, CDR1 is DFQATT and CDR2 SNEGSKA (reference sequence). The CDR3 contains 12 residues. CDR3 nucleotides: TGCAGTGTTACCGGGAGCTCCGGGCCCCAGCATTTT. As protein: CSVTGSSGPQHF.

The rearrangement links TRBV20-1 to TRBJ1-1; D perhaps matches TRBD1 (6 bases). The ends were cut back, 5 bases at V and 0 bases at J, with 16 bases in the middle. Germline CDR1 reads DFQATT; CDR2 reads SNEGSKA (reference sequence). The CDR3 is 15 residues long. The CDR3 coding sequence is TGCAGTGCTCGCGGACAGATAGTTCTGAACACTGAAGCTTTCTTT. Its protein is CSARGQIVLNTEAFF.

This clonotype appeared many times. The chain is built from TRBV12-3 or TRBV12-4 and TRBJ2-5; the match to TRBD2 covers 8 bases. V lost 5 bases, J lost 5 bases, and 7 bases stayed unmatched. This CDR3 contains 14 residues. This CDR3 reads CASSPLAGRETQYF. Written as DNA, the CDR3 is TGTGCCAGCAGTCCGTTAGCGGGGAGGGAGACCCAGTACTTC.

This clonotype was counted a few times. The chain employs TRBV20-1 and TRBJ1-5; 9 nucleotides match TRBD1. Trimming at V came to 1 base and at J to 6 bases, leaving 10 bases not matched to a gene. CDR3 length: 16 residues. Germline-derived CDR1 and CDR2 are DFQATT and SNEGSKA (reference sequence). CDR3 loop: CSARGMGQGDGQPQHF. DNA of the CDR3: TGCAGTGCTAGAGGCATGGGACAGGGCGACGGTCAGCCCCAGCATTTT.

This clonotype appeared many times. The rearrangement uses TRBV12-3 or TRBV12-4 and TRBJ1-1; D might be TRBD1 (5 bases). Trimming removed 6 bases at V and 1 base at J, with 9 bases between. The CDR3 sequence is 13 residues long. The CDR3, as DNA: TGTGCCAGCAGGGGGGGAGGGAACACTGAAGCTTTCTTT. Its translation is CASRGGGNTEAFF.

In this sample, this clonotype turned up many times. This may be a read error, as it is one base from a much larger clone. The chain has TRBV12-3 or TRBV12-4 and TRBJ2-5; D is undetermined. The CDR3 spans 16 residues. With 5 bases removed from V and 4 bases from J, the gap between germline ends came to 20 bases. The CDR3 protein is CASSTPGHNEAETQYF. The CDR3 DNA is TGTGCCAGCAGTACCCCGGGCCACAACGAGGCAGAGACCCAGTACTTC.

This clonotype has ten or more counts. The chain employs TRBV6-5 and TRBJ2-1; TRBD2 agrees at 12 bases. Germline V gene lookup returns CDR1 MNHEY and CDR2 SVGAGI. V shed 0 bases, J shed 10 bases, and the junction held 4 bases outside the gene matches. The CDR3 spans 15 residues. Written as DNA, the CDR3 is TGTGCCAGCAGTTACTCCCTAGCGGGGGGGGTGGAGCAGTTCTTC. It is translated as CASSYSLAGGVEQFF.

Here the CDR3 reads CASSLASGGGGYEQYF. The CDR3 bases are TGTGCCAGCAGCTTAGCGTCGGGGGGTGGAGGCTACGAGCAGTACTTC. The rearrangement uses TRBV7-8 and TRBJ2-7; 7 bases are shared with TRBD2. Trimming took 0 bases from V and 3 from J; bases not matched to a gene: 8. The CDR3 extends over 16 amino acids. Germline CDR1 and CDR2: SGHVS and FQNEAQ.

This clonotype has just a few counts. The chain has TRBV7-2 and TRBJ2-6; no clear D gene. The CDR3 consists of 15 residues. Germline CDR1 reads SGHTA; CDR2 reads FQGNSA. V was cut by 5 bases and J by 3 bases, with 11 bases left in between. CDR3 nucleotides: TGTGCCAGCAGCCTGAGCCTGGGTGGGGCCAACGTCCTGACTTTC. Its translation: CASSLSLGGANVLTF.

This clonotype was counted a few times. The CDR3 region is CSATGHPYNEQFF. As DNA, the CDR3 is TGCAGTGCTACGGGACACCCTTACAATGAGCAGTTCTTC. The chain joins TRBV20-1 to TRBJ2-1, with D maybe TRBD1 (6 bases). CDR1 is DFQATT and CDR2 is SNEGSKA in the germline V gene (reference sequence). Trimming stripped 4 bases from V and 4 bases from J, with 11 bases between. This CDR3 is built from 13 residues.

This clonotype came up many times. This chain links TRBV20-1 with TRBJ1-2; D remains unclear. The CDR3 spans 13 residues. The germline gives CDR1 DFQATT, CDR2 SNEGSKA (reference sequence). Trimming removed 1 base at V and 7 bases at J, with 13 bases between. DNA of the CDR3: TGCAGTGCTAGAGGGGTAGGGTCTACTGGCTACACCTTC. It specifies CSARGVGSTGYTF.

Note on this clonotype: A much larger clone lies a single base off, so this may be a read error. No DNA is shown, since the ends of the CDR3 on it are uncertain; the CDR3 is the one TCRdb lists. This chain connects TRBV5-1 to TRBJ2-2; TRBD1 is the table's D call, not checked against the DNA. Germline assignment: CDR1 SGHRS and CDR2 YFSETQ. Ends included, the CDR3 has 14 residues. The CDR3 spells CASNPRQYVGELFF.

This clonotype was detected ten times or more. This sequence joins TRBV6-2 or TRBV6-3 and TRBJ1-5; D is perhaps TRBD1 (6 bases). This CDR3 has 18 amino acids. Germline V gives CDR1 MNHEY, CDR2 SVGEGT. V dropped 0 bases and J dropped 4 bases, with 19 bases sitting between them. CDR3 in DNA: TGTGCCAGCAGTTACTCGTCCCGGCGGGGGCGCGGGAATCAGCCCCAGCATTTT. This sequence encodes CASSYSSRRGRGNQPQHF.